This is a list of T cell receptor beta chains from one sample in a study of cytomegalovirus exposure and HLA in healthy donors. Assay: immunoSEQ multiplex PCR; the TCRdb copy retains only in-frame clones and omits some. The sample carries roughly 180,000 clones, 75% to 80% recorded once. The sequenced sample consisted of PBMCs. The receptors derive from a female donor in good health and CMV-seronegative. The CDR3 runs from the conserved cysteine through the conserved F or W. D genes are given only for firm matches. Rows may omit the clone size; those that give it use once, few, many or a size class.

D: TRBD1
size: .
V: TRBV7-6
J: TRBJ2-3
DNA: TGTGCCAGCAGCTCGGGACAGGGCACAGATACGCAGTATTTT
CDR3: CASSSGQGTDTQYF

D: .
size: .
V: TRBV19
J: TRBJ2-7
DNA: TGTGCCAGTAGTTCCAGGGACGAGCAGTACTTC
CDR3: CASSSRDEQYF

D: .
size: .
V: TRBV4-2
J: TRBJ2-7
DNA: TGTGCCAGCAGCCAGGTCATTGGGCAGTCCTACGAGCAGTACTTC
CDR3: CASSQVIGQSYEQYF

D: .
size: .
V: TRBV27
J: TRBJ1-6
DNA: TGTGCCAGCAGTTTCCGGGGGAATTCTTCACCCCTCCACTTT
CDR3: CASSFRGNSSPLHF

D: TRBD1
size: .
V: TRBV18
J: TRBJ2-2
DNA: TGTGCCAGCTCACCAACCACAGGGGCCCCCGGGGAGCTGTTTTTT
CDR3: CASSPTTGAPGELFF

D: TRBD2
size: once
V: TRBV29-1
J: TRBJ2-7
DNA: TGCAGCGTTGAGATACTAGCGGGAGGACAGCAGTACTTC
CDR3: CSVEILAGGQQYF

D: TRBD2
size: .
V: TRBV11-2
J: TRBJ2-3
DNA: TGTGCCAGCAGCATCCGACTAGCGGGGGGGCTCACAGATACGCAGTATTTT
CDR3: CASSIRLAGGLTDTQYF

D: .
size: .
V: TRBV7-3
J: TRBJ2-2
DNA: TGTGCCAGCAGCCAGACTAGTACCGGGGAGCTGTTTTTT
CDR3: CASSQTSTGELFF

D: .
size: .
V: TRBV9
J: TRBJ2-5
DNA: TGTGCCAGCAGTCCCGGACTTTTCCAAGAGACCCAGTACTTC
CDR3: CASSPGLFQETQYF

D: .
size: .
V: TRBV11-1
J: TRBJ2-5
DNA: TGTGCCAGCAGCTTAAACTACCAAGAGACCCAGTACTTC
CDR3: CASSLNYQETQYF

D: TRBD2
size: .
V: TRBV5-1
J: TRBJ2-1
DNA: TGCGCCAGCGGCCTTAGCGGGTTCTCCTACAATGAGCAGTTCTTC
CDR3: CASGLSGFSYNEQFF

D: TRBD1
size: .
V: TRBV7-9
J: TRBJ2-7
DNA: TGTTCCAGCAGCTTAGCCCGGGACAGTGAATGGTATTGGAGTGGCGAGCAGTACTTC
CDR3: CSSSLARDSEWYWSGEQYF

D: .
size: few
V: TRBV5-1
J: TRBJ1-2
DNA: TGCGCCAGCGCTTACTCTGAAGTGAACTATGGCTACACCTTC
CDR3: CASAYSEVNYGYTF

D: .
size: .
V: TRBV2
J: TRBJ2-7
DNA: TGTGCCAGCAGTGAAGGAAACAGGGTGTCCTACGAGCAGTACTTC
CDR3: CASSEGNRVSYEQYF

D: .
size: .
V: TRBV30
J: TRBJ2-3
DNA: TGTGCCTGGAGGCCGAACAGTTCTCACCGTTACACAGATACGCAGTATTTT
CDR3: CAWRPNSSHRYTDTQYF

D: TRBD1
size: .
V: TRBV4-3
J: TRBJ1-2
DNA: TGCGCCAGCAGCTACTTGGACAGGGGGACTACTAACTATGGCTACACCTTC
CDR3: CASSYLDRGTTNYGYTF

D: .
size: .
V: TRBV9
J: TRBJ2-3
DNA: TGTGCCAGCAGCGTAGCGACTAGTATAGATACGCAGTATTTT
CDR3: CASSVATSIDTQYF

D: .
size: .
V: TRBV10-3
J: TRBJ2-7
DNA: TGTGCCATCAGTGAGGGGCTCTCCTACGAGCAGTACTTC
CDR3: CAISEGLSYEQYF

D: .
size: .
V: TRBV27
J: TRBJ2-6
DNA: TGTGCCAGCAGTGTACTAGCTGGGGCCAACGTCCTGACTTTC
CDR3: CASSVLAGANVLTF

D: TRBD2
size: .
V: TRBV9
J: TRBJ2-3
DNA: TGTGCCAGCAGCGTAGCCCTAGCGGCTAGCACAGATACGCAGTATTTT
CDR3: CASSVALAASTDTQYF

D: TRBD1
size: .
V: TRBV7-9
J: TRBJ1-2
DNA: TGTGCCAGCAGCCCTAGCTTCGTCAGGGGGCTCTATGGCTACACCTTC
CDR3: CASSPSFVRGLYGYTF

D: .
size: .
V: TRBV5-1
J: TRBJ2-1
DNA: TGCGCCAGCAGCTTGGTAGTGGGCCCCCTTGGGAATGAGCAGTTCTTC
CDR3: CASSLVVGPLGNEQFF

D: TRBD2
size: .
V: TRBV2
J: TRBJ2-7
DNA: TGTGCCAGCAGACCCTTAGCGGGAGAGGGCCGCGAGCAGTACTTC
CDR3: CASRPLAGEGREQYF

D: TRBD2
size: .
V: TRBV9
J: TRBJ2-1
DNA: TGTGCCAGCAGCCCCCGAGGGGCGGGGGGCCATAGGAATGAGCAGTTCTTC
CDR3: CASSPRGAGGHRNEQFF

D: .
size: few
V: TRBV9
J: TRBJ1-2
DNA: TGTGCCAGCAGCGGCGGGATAAAGGACTATGGCTACACCTTC
CDR3: CASSGGIKDYGYTF

D: .
size: .
V: TRBV7-6
J: TRBJ2-1
DNA: TGTGCCAGCAGCTTAGGGCGGGTCGGGTACAATGAGCAGTTCTTC
CDR3: CASSLGRVGYNEQFF

D: TRBD2
size: .
V: TRBV9
J: TRBJ2-7
DNA: TGTGCCAGCAGCGCCGCCACAGCGGGGGCCTCAATATACGAGCAGTACTTC
CDR3: CASSAATAGASIYEQYF

D: TRBD1
size: .
V: TRBV6-5
J: TRBJ2-2
DNA: TGTGCCAGCAGCTCCAGGGGGTGGTACGCCGGGGAGCTGTTTTTT
CDR3: CASSSRGWYAGELFF

D: .
size: .
V: TRBV6-6
J: TRBJ1-4
DNA: TGTGCCAGCGCTGATGGGAGTGAAAAACTGTTTTTT
CDR3: CASADGSEKLFF

D: TRBD2
size: once
V: TRBV9
J: TRBJ2-1
DNA: TGTGCCAGCAGCGATCAGACTAGCGGGACCTACAATGAGCAGTTCTTC
CDR3: CASSDQTSGTYNEQFF

D: TRBD1
size: few
V: TRBV10-3
J: TRBJ2-5
DNA: TGTGCCATCAAATGGACAGGGAGCGAGACCCAGTACTTC
CDR3: CAIKWTGSETQYF

D: .
size: .
V: TRBV5-6
J: TRBJ1-2
DNA: TGTGCCAGCAGCTTCCAGGAGGATGGATATGGCTACACCTTC
CDR3: CASSFQEDGYGYTF

D: .
size: few
V: TRBV21-1
J: TRBJ1-1
DNA: TGTGCCAGCAGCCCTCACCGACAGGCCAACACTGAAGCTTTCTTT
CDR3: CASSPHRQANTEAFF

D: TRBD1
size: .
V: TRBV5-1
J: TRBJ2-7
DNA: TGCGCCAGCAGCTCCCGGACAGGGCTCGAGCAGTACTTC
CDR3: CASSSRTGLEQYF

D: .
size: .
V: TRBV15
J: TRBJ2-4
DNA: TGTGCCACCAGCAGAGATCTTAGGGGGGGCGAAAACATTCAGTACTTC
CDR3: CATSRDLRGGENIQYF

D: .
size: .
V: TRBV28
J: TRBJ2-7
DNA: TGTGCCAGCAGTTCGTACAGGGTCCCCTACGAGCAGTACTTC
CDR3: CASSSYRVPYEQYF

D: TRBD1
size: .
V: TRBV10-3
J: TRBJ2-7
DNA: TGTGCCATCAGCGGGACAGAGTCCTACGAGCAGTACTTC
CDR3: CAISGTESYEQYF

D: .
size: .
V: TRBV7-3
J: TRBJ2-1
DNA: TGTGCCAGCAGCACGGATACAGGTTACAATGAGCAGTTCTTC
CDR3: CASSTDTGYNEQFF

D: .
size: .
V: TRBV2
J: TRBJ2-3
DNA: TGTGCCAGCAATCCCAGGGGTAGGGGCACCACAGATACGCAGTATTTT
CDR3: CASNPRGRGTTDTQYF

D: TRBD1
size: .
V: TRBV28
J: TRBJ1-2
DNA: TGTGCCAGCAGTTTAAGTCGGGGGACAGGGGGCTATGGCTACACCTTC
CDR3: CASSLSRGTGGYGYTF

D: TRBD1
size: few
V: TRBV11-2
J: TRBJ1-1
DNA: TGTGCCAGCAGCCCGCCGACAGGGGACGAGCCTGGCACTGAAGCTTTCTTT
CDR3: CASSPPTGDEPGTEAFF

D: .
size: .
V: TRBV18
J: TRBJ1-1
DNA: TGTGCCAGCTCACTAACAGGGTGGGGGAACACTGAAGCTTTCTTT
CDR3: CASSLTGWGNTEAFF

D: .
size: once
V: TRBV6-6
J: TRBJ2-7
DNA: TGTGCCAGCAGTTATGTGCTAGCGGCGGGGGCCGGCGAGCAGTACTTC
CDR3: CASSYVLAAGAGEQYF

D: TRBD2
size: .
V: TRBV9
J: TRBJ2-3
DNA: TGTGCCAGCAGCGTAGGGGTAGCGGGAGGGTCCACAGATACGCAGTATTTT
CDR3: CASSVGVAGGSTDTQYF

D: TRBD1
size: .
V: TRBV2
J: TRBJ2-2
DNA: TGTGCCAGCAGTGGGACAGGGGGCACCGGGGAGCTGTTTTTT
CDR3: CASSGTGGTGELFF

D: .
size: .
V: TRBV4-1
J: TRBJ2-7
DNA: TGCGCCAGCAGCCAAGATTTAGCAGGGTCCTACGAGCAGTACTTC
CDR3: CASSQDLAGSYEQYF